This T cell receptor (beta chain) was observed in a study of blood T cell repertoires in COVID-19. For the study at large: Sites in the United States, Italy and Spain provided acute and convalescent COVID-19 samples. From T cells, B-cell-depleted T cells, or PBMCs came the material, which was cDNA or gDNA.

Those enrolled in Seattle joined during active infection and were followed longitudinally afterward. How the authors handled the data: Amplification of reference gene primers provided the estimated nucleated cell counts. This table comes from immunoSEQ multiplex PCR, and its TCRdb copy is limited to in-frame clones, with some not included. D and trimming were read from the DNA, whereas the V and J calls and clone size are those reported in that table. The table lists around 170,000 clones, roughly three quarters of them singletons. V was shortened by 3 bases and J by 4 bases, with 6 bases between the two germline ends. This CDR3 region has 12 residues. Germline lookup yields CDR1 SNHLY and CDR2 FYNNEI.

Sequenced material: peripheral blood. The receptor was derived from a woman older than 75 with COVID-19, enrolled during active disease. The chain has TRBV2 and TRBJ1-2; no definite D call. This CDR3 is CASSEVSYGYTF. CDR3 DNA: TGTGCCAGCAGTGAGGTCAGCTATGGCTACACCTTC.